These 29 T cell receptor beta chains share one sample of origin, sequenced in a study of blood T cell repertoires in COVID-19. The repertoire was sequenced with immunoSEQ multiplex PCR; TCRdb's copy has only in-frame clones and lacks some. The sample has around 100,000 clones, roughly 92% seen once. The sequencing input was peripheral blood. These receptors originate from a woman aged 45-60 years with COVID-19, enrolled during active disease.

The chain recombines TRBV30 with TRBJ1-1, with TRBD1 identical over 7 bases. The V segment lost 3 bases and the J segment 6 bases; nucleotides outside the gene matches: 7. CDR1 GTSNPN and CDR2 SVGIG come from the germline V gene (reference sequence). This CDR3 has 13 residues. This CDR3 reads CAWSGGGAPEAFF. The CDR3 DNA reads TGTGCCTGGAGCGGAGGGGGCGCGCCTGAAGCTTTCTTT. The variable domain in full, completed from reference TRBV30 and TRBJ1-1, reads SQTIHQWPATLVQPVGSPLSLECTVEGTSNPNLYWYRQAAGRGLQLLFYSVGIGQISSEVPQNLSASRPQDRQFILSSKKLLLSDSGFYLCAWSGGGAPEAFFGQGTRLTVV.

The gene calls are TRBV7-9 and TRBJ1-6; 8 bases are a match to TRBD1. Losses at the gene ends were 1 base for V and 9 bases for J; bases not matched to a gene: 11. This CDR3 comprises 17 residues. The germline V gene has CDR1 SEHNR and CDR2 FQNEAQ (reference sequence). CDR3 DNA sequence: TGTGCCAGCAGCTTAGTGGTTGGACAGGGTGGAAGTTCACCCCTCCACTTT. Protein: CASSLVVGQGGSSPLHF.

This clone is a singleton in its sample. V usage is TRBV12-3 or TRBV12-4 and J usage is TRBJ2-1, with 8 bases fitting TRBD2. The CDR3 runs to 12 residues. V was clipped by 5 bases and J by 8 bases; unmatched bases: 2. The DNA for the CDR3 is TGTGCCAGCAGTAGCGGGGGCCATGAGCAGTTCTTC. This sequence encodes CASSSGGHEQFF.

This chain joins TRBV9 and TRBJ2-7; weak D call: TRBD2 (5 bases). The CDR3 runs 14 residues. With 0 bases removed from V and 3 bases from J, the gap between germline ends came to 10 bases. Looked up from germline, CDR1 is SGDLS and CDR2 is YYNGEE. Here the CDR3 reads CASSVGTGNYEQYF. The CDR3 DNA reads as TGTGCCAGCAGCGTAGGGACTGGGAACTACGAGCAGTACTTC.

The chain links TRBV6-5 to TRBJ2-2, with 8 bases matching TRBD1. J lost 1 base, V lost 9 bases, and 4 bases had no gene match. Germline V CDR1 and CDR2: MNHEY, SVGAGI. This CDR3 has 14 residues. The DNA of the CDR3 is TGTGCCAGTGGACAGGGCCTGAACACCGGGGAGCTGTTTTTT. Translated: CASGQGLNTGELFF.

The genes are TRBV5-4 and TRBJ1-3; possibly TRBD1 for D (6 bases). The CDR3 sequence is 13 residues long. Germline-derived CDR1 and CDR2 are SGHNT and YYREEE (reference sequence). The V end lost 4 bases, the J end lost 3 bases, and 8 bases lay between the germline ends. The CDR3 region has the DNA TGTGCCAGCAGCCGGACAGATGGAAACACCATATATTTT. Residues: CASSRTDGNTIYF.

In DNA form, the CDR3 reads TGCGCCAGCAGCCAAGATCAGCGCAGGGTGAATTCACCCCTCCACTTT. It translates to CASSQDQRRVNSPLHF. V and J are TRBV4-3 and TRBJ1-6, with D possibly matching TRBD1 (5 bases). Germline lookup yields CDR1 LGHNA and CDR2 YSLEER. This CDR3 has 16 amino acids. V was clipped by 0 bases and J by 7 bases, with 13 bases between them.

The CDR3 spells CASSSSGGGQYF. The CDR3 region has the DNA TGTGCCAGCAGCTCCTCAGGGGGCGGGCAGTACTTC. This chain joins TRBV7-9 and TRBJ2-7; 8 bases are shared with TRBD1. Germline assignment: CDR1 SEHNR and CDR2 FQNEAQ (reference sequence). The CDR3 totals 12 residues. Trimming took 4 bases from V and 9 from J; bases not matched to a gene: 5.

This chain connects TRBV5-1 to TRBJ1-2, with 10 bases fitting TRBD1. The length of the CDR3 is 17 residues. Losses at the gene ends were 1 base for V and 2 bases for J; bases not matched to a gene: 8. Germline-derived CDR1 and CDR2 are SGHRS and YFSETQ. The CDR3 nucleotides read TGCGCCAGCAGCTTGACGACTCCGGGACAGGGGAACTATGGCTACACCTTC. This codes for CASSLTTPGQGNYGYTF.

The gene calls are TRBV24-1 and TRBJ2-1; 11 bases map to TRBD1. Germline V gene sequence: CDR1 KGHDR, CDR2 SFDVKD. The V segment lost 4 bases and the J segment 7 bases; nucleotides outside the gene matches: 8. The CDR3 has 16 residues. The CDR3 here is CATSDGTGGLWNEQFF. DNA of the CDR3: TGTGCCACCAGTGACGGGACAGGGGGTTTATGGAATGAGCAGTTCTTC.

The rearrangement uses TRBV28 and TRBJ1-2; a weak D match, TRBD1 (5 bases). There are 13 residues in the CDR3. Trimming left V 8 bases short and J 9 bases short, with 19 bases between. Per germline, CDR1 MDHEN and CDR2 SYDVKM. This chain's CDR3 is CASGREIPDSYTF. The CDR3 DNA sequence: TGTGCCAGCGGTAGGGAAATTCCGGACAGCTACACCTTC.

V is TRBV5-4 and J is TRBJ2-3, with D possibly being TRBD2 (5 bases). The CDR3 sequence is 15 residues long. From germline, CDR1 is SGHNT and CDR2 YYREEE (reference sequence). V lost 3 bases to trimming and J lost 1 base, with 12 bases between them. The DNA for the CDR3 is TGTGCCAGCAGCTACCGGGATAGCGGCACAGATACGCAGTATTTT. Protein sequence: CASSYRDSGTDTQYF.

This chain uses TRBV5-6 with TRBJ2-6, with D hard to call. The CDR3 contains 17 residues. Germline V gene lookup returns CDR1 SGHDT and CDR2 YYEEEE. V was pared by 2 bases and J by 0 bases, with 12 bases between. Here the CDR3 reads CASSFVRLASGANVLTF. CDR3 DNA sequence: TGTGCCAGCAGCTTTGTCAGATTGGCCTCTGGGGCCAACGTCCTGACTTTC.

The chain has TRBV10-2 and TRBJ1-1, with no clear D. In germline, CDR1 is WSHSY, CDR2 SAAADI. V gave up 7 bases and J gave up 4 bases, with 19 bases separating them. The CDR3 loop spans 15 amino acids. For the CDR3, the DNA is TGCGCCAGCACAAGGAGAACATCGGGAATCACTGAAGCTTTCTTT. Its translation: CASTRRTSGITEAFF.

V usage is TRBV11-2 and J usage is TRBJ1-1; no reliable D call. V was pared by 4 bases and J by 6 bases, with 12 bases between. CDR3 size: 13 residues. Germline V gene lookup returns CDR1 SGHAT and CDR2 FQNNGV. This CDR3 is CASSSHQRPEAFF. The CDR3 bases are TGTGCCAGCAGCTCTCATCAGAGGCCTGAAGCTTTCTTT.

The chain has TRBV28 and TRBJ1-1; 7 bases match TRBD1. After removal of 2 bases from V and 8 bases from J, the junction contained 11 bases not matched to a gene. CDR1 is MDHEN and CDR2 is SYDVKM in the germline V gene. The CDR3 is 15 residues long. DNA for the CDR3: TGTGCCAGCAGTTTACCTCAACGACAGGGAGAAGAAGCTTTCTTT. It yields the protein CASSLPQRQGEEAFF.

V usage is TRBV5-1 and J usage is TRBJ1-1; no clear D. The V end was cut by 4 bases, the J end by 10 bases, with 23 bases between. The CDR3 is 15 amino acids. Germline V gene data show CDR1 as SGHRS and CDR2 as YFSETQ. The CDR3 DNA reads TGCGCCAGCAGCACACTGACACCTGACAAATCCCCAGCTTTCTTT. As protein: CASSTLTPDKSPAFF.

J is TRBJ1-6 and V is TRBV5-1, with D tentatively TRBD1 (6 bases). Trimming left V 6 bases short and J 10 bases short, with 17 bases between. This CDR3 has 14 residues. Germline V lookup: CDR1 SGHRS, CDR2 YFSETQ. The CDR3 nucleotides are TGCGCCAGCACGCGGGCAGGGGAAGACTCACCCCTCCACTTT. Translation gives CASTRAGEDSPLHF.

The table lists this clone with a few counts. The V gene is TRBV21-1, the J gene TRBJ2-7; the table's D gene call, TRBD2, was not cross checked with the DNA. TRBV21-1 is flagged as a pseudogene. CDR3 length equals 10 residues. The CDR3 DNA reads TGTGCCAGCGAGGGCGACGAGCAGTACTTC. Its protein is CASEGDEQYF.

This clone was recorded once. The gene calls are TRBV11-3 and TRBJ2-5; 9 bases line up with TRBD1. Germline V gene data show CDR1 as SGHNT and CDR2 as YENEEA. The CDR3 covers 15 residues. J gave up 5 bases and V 5 bases, and 9 bases lay outside the gene matches. The DNA of the CDR3 is TGTGCCAGCAGCCTGGGGACAGGGCTATTGGAGACCCAGTACTTC. Amino acid sequence: CASSLGTGLLETQYF. The full variable domain, in which reference TRBV11-3 and TRBJ2-5 provide the parts outside the CDR3, is EAGVVQSPRYKIIEKKQPVAFWCNPISGHNTLYWYLQNLGQGPELLIRYENEEAVDDSQLPKDRFSAERLKGVDSTLKIQPAELGDSAVYLCASSLGTGLLETQYFGPGTRLLVL.

The count of this clone is one. The chain has TRBV13 and TRBJ1-1; D remains ambiguous. The germline V gene encodes CDR1 PRHDT and CDR2 FYEKMQ (reference sequence). V was trimmed by 5 bases and J by 6 bases, leaving 13 bases between them. This CDR3 contains 13 residues. The CDR3 region is CASSLRHAPEAFF. As DNA, the CDR3 is TGTGCCAGCAGCCTCAGACACGCCCCTGAAGCTTTCTTT.

The chain uses TRBV19 and TRBJ1-5; D ambiguous. This CDR3 has 14 residues. Trimming pared 5 bases from V and 3 bases from J, leaving 11 bases between. Germline loops: CDR1 LNHDA, CDR2 SQIVND (reference sequence). The CDR3 region is CASSQTPSNQPQHF. The CDR3, as DNA: TGTGCCAGTAGTCAGACTCCGTCCAATCAGCCCCAGCATTTT.

This chain joins TRBV6-4 and TRBJ2-3; 11 bases match TRBD2. V shed 8 bases and J 2 bases; nucleotides not matched to a gene: 6. The CDR3 length is 15 residues. Germline V gives CDR1 MRHNA, CDR2 SNTAGT. The CDR3 bases are TGTGCCAGCTCCTATAGCGGGGGGGCCACAGATACGCAGTATTTT. This encodes CASSYSGGATDTQYF.

The chain couples TRBV9 to TRBJ2-7; D ambiguous. The CDR3 length is 12 residues. V lost 4 bases to trimming and J lost 0 bases, with 5 bases between them. Germline assignment: CDR1 SGDLS and CDR2 YYNGEE. The CDR3 here is CASSPSSYEQYF. In DNA form, the CDR3 reads TGTGCCAGCAGCCCCAGCTCCTACGAGCAGTACTTC.

This sequence joins TRBV6-5 and TRBJ2-2; possible D gene TRBD1, 5 bases. Deletions cut 4 bases from V and 5 bases from J, with 14 bases between. The CDR3 spans 15 residues. Germline CDR1 is MNHEY and CDR2 is SVGAGI. The CDR3 loop reads CASSWTSRGTGELFF. In DNA, the CDR3 is TGTGCCAGCAGTTGGACCTCAAGGGGAACCGGGGAGCTGTTTTTT.

V and J are TRBV6-4 and TRBJ1-5, with 7 bases lining up with TRBD1. The J segment lost 1 base and the V segment lost 7 bases, leaving 7 bases of the junction unmatched. CDR1 and CDR2 (germline): MRHNA, SNTAGT. The CDR3 is 15 residues long. The CDR3 nucleotides read TGTGCCAGCAATGGGACAGCCCACAGCAATCAGCCCCAGCATTTT. It is translated as CASNGTAHSNQPQHF.

The gene calls are TRBV4-1 and TRBJ1-5; possibly TRBD1 for D (6 bases). The germline CDR1 and CDR2 sequences are MGHRA and YSYEKL. The CDR3 covers 16 residues. V lost 3 bases and J 4 bases, leaving 16 bases between the germline ends. The CDR3 sequence: CASSQATGTLNQPQHF. The DNA for the CDR3 is TGCGCCAGCAGCCAGGCGACCGGGACACTTAATCAGCCCCAGCATTTT.

The V and J genes are TRBV6-5 and TRBJ2-1; the D gene is possibly TRBD2 (5 bases). Germline V lookup: CDR1 MNHEY, CDR2 SVGAGI. The CDR3 totals 12 residues. V lost 11 bases, J lost 7 bases, and 15 bases lay in between. This CDR3 is CAAGRQRNEQFF. The CDR3 nucleotides read TGTGCCGCAGGACGGCAGCGGAATGAGCAGTTCTTC.

The rearrangement uses TRBV28 and TRBJ1-5, with D uncertain. V was shortened by 8 bases and J by 2 bases, with 13 bases between the two germline ends. Germline CDR1 MDHEN, CDR2 SYDVKM. CDR3 size: 14 residues. CDR3 DNA sequence: TGTGCCAGCCGCTTGGAGGTGGGCAATCAGCCCCAGCATTTT. Its translation: CASRLEVGNQPQHF.